These 7 T cell receptor beta chains originate from one sample sequenced in a study of prognosis after radiotherapy for stage I lung cancer. The authors amplified TCR beta CDR3 from genomic DNA using two-round multiplex PCR. Specific primers for each TRBV and TRBJ gene were what first-round PCR used. TCRdb passed the multiplex PCR reads through MiXCR, listing each CDR3 protein once. The data hold fewer than 40,000 distinct CDR3 sequences, with approximately 35% observed a single time. The specimen was PBMCs, collected before or after stereotactic body radiation therapy (not recorded which). The source is a donor aged 50 or older with non-small cell lung cancer.

Remarks on this clonotype: It may be a read error: a sequence one base away is much more abundant. The V call is TRBV6-4, the J call TRBJ2-1, with 10 nucleotides matching TRBD2. This CDR3 has 16 residues. V was pared by 5 bases and J by 7 bases, with 11 bases of the junction left unmatched. Germline CDR1 is MRHNA and CDR2 is SNTAGT. The CDR3 nucleotides are TGTGCCAGCAGTCCCCTAGCGGGAGTCCCGGTAAATGAGCAGTTCTTC. Its translation is CASSPLAGVPVNEQFF.

A word on this clonotype: In this CDR3 the conserved last residue, phenylalanine or tryptophan, is missing, so a read error is likely. The chain carries TRBV6-1 and TRBJ1-6, with a weak D call TRBD1 (5 bases). CDR1 and CDR2 (germline): MNHNS, SASEGT. V lost 6 bases, J lost 12 bases, and 21 bases lay in between. This CDR3 is 15 amino acids long. As DNA, the CDR3 is TGTGCCAGCAGACTCGAACAGGTGGCGCAGGGACCCCTCCACTCT. Residues: CASRLEQVAQGPLHS.

At least ten counts were recorded for this clonotype. V usage is TRBV5-1 and J usage is TRBJ1-4; D is ambiguous. The CDR3 is 16 amino acids. V was clipped by 0 bases and J by 5 bases, with 14 bases between them. Germline CDR1 SGHRS, CDR2 YFSETQ. The DNA for the CDR3 is TGCGCCAGCAGCTTGGGAGTTAGAGGATCCAATGAAAAACTGTTTTTT. It encodes CASSLGVRGSNEKLFF.

This clonotype was seen many times. The chain links TRBV12-3 or TRBV12-4 to TRBJ1-1, with TRBD1 as a possible D gene (5 bases). V lost 0 bases to trimming and J lost 7 bases, with 9 bases between them. The CDR3 is 13 amino acids. The CDR3 region has the DNA TGTGCCAGCAGTTTAGCTCGGGGCATTGAAGCTTTCTTT. This encodes CASSLARGIEAFF.

This clonotype has at least ten counts. The rearrangement links TRBV3-1 to TRBJ1-2, with D hard to call. Germline CDR1 and CDR2: LGHDT and YNNKEL (reference sequence). This CDR3 is built from 13 residues. Trimming pared 1 base from V and 10 bases from J, leaving 13 bases between. CDR3 DNA: TGTGCCAGCAGCCAAGCAAGAGACCCCTCCTACACCTTC. Protein product: CASSQARDPSYTF.

Comments on this clonotype: The junction does not match germline at one end; this may be a read error. The V and J genes are TRBV6-2 or TRBV6-3 and TRBJ1-5, with TRBD1 as a possible D gene (6 bases). CDR1 is MNHEY and CDR2 is SVGEGT in the germline V gene. This CDR3 has 15 residues. CDR3 sequence (DNA): TGTGCCAGCATCCGGGGGGGGCAGGGCAATCAGCCCCATCATTTT. Translating gives CASIRGGQGNQPHHF.

The chain carries TRBV6-1 and TRBJ1-3, with 7 bases that match TRBD1. There are 16 residues in the CDR3. Germline CDR1 is MNHNS and CDR2 is SASEGT. The J segment lost 6 bases and the V segment lost 7 bases, leaving 15 bases of the junction unmatched. The CDR3 DNA sequence: TGTGCCAGCATACCCCTGACCGGGACAGCGGTAAACACCATATATTTT. Protein sequence: CASIPLTGTAVNTIYF.